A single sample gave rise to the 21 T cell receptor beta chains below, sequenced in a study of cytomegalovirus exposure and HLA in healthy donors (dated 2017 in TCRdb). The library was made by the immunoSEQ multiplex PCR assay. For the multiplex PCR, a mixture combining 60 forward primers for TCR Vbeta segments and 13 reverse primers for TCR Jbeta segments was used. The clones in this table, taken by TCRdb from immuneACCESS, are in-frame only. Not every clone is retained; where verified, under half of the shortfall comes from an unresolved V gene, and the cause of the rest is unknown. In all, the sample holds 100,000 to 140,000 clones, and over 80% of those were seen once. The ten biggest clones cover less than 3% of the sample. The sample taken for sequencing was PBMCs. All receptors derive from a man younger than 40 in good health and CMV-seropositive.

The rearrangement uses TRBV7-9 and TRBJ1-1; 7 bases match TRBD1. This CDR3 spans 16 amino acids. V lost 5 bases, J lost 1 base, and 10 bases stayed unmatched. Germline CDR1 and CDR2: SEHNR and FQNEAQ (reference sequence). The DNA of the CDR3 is TGTGCCAGCAGCCACCAACTACGGACAGGGAACACTGAAGCTTTCTTT. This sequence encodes CASSHQLRTGNTEAFF.

CDR3 DNA sequence: TGTGCCAGCAGTCCTACAGGGAAGGCGAGCACTGAAGCTTTCTTT. Its translation is CASSPTGKASTEAFF. The V gene is TRBV27, the J gene TRBJ1-1, with D possibly matching TRBD1 (6 bases). There are 15 residues in the CDR3. The germline V gene encodes CDR1 MNHEY and CDR2 SMNVEV (reference sequence). Between the trimmed V and J ends, which lost 5 bases and 4 bases, there was a span of 17 bases.

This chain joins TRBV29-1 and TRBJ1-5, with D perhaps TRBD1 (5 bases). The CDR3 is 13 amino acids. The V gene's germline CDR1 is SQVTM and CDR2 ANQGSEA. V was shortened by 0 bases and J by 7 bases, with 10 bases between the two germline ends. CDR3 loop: CSVEDGGGQPQHF. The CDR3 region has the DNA TGCAGCGTTGAAGACGGGGGGGGGCAGCCCCAGCATTTT.

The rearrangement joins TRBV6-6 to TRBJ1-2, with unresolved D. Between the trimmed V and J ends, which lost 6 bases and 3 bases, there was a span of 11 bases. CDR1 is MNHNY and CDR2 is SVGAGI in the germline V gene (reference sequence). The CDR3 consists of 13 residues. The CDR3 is CASSLRDDYGYTF. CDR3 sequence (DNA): TGTGCCAGCAGCCTCCGGGATGACTATGGCTACACCTTC.

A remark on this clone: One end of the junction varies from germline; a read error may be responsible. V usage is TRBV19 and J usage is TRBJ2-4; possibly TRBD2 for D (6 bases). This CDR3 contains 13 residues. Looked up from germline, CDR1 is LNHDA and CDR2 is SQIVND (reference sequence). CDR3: CASSPGGLNSQYF. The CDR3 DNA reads TGTGCCAGTAGTCCAGGTGGACTAAACAGTCAGTACTTC.

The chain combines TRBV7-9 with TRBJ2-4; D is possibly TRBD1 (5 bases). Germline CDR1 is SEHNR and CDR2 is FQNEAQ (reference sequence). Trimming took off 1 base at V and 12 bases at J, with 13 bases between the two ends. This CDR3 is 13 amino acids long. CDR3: CASSLVGNDSQYF. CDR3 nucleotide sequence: TGTGCCAGCAGCTTAGTGGGGAATGACAGTCAGTACTTC.

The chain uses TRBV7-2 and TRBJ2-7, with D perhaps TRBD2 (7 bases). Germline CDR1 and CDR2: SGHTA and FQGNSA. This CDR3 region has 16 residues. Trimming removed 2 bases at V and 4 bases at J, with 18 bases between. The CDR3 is CASSLWEGGGQYEQYF. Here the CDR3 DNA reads TGTGCCAGCAGCTTATGGGAGGGGGGGGGCCAGTACGAGCAGTACTTC.

CDR3 amino acids: CASGGRGENGQPQHF. Here the CDR3 DNA reads TGTGCCAGCGGGGGCCGGGGGGAAAACGGTCAGCCCCAGCATTTT. This chain links TRBV6-5 with TRBJ1-5; weak D call: TRBD1 (6 bases). V lost 8 bases to trimming and J lost 6 bases, with 20 bases between them. This CDR3 region has 15 residues. Per germline, CDR1 MNHEY and CDR2 SVGAGI.

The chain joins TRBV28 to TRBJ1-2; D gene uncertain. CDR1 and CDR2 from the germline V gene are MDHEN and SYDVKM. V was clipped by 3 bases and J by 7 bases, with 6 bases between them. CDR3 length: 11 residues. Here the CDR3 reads CASSFRRGYTF. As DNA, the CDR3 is TGTGCCAGCAGTTTCCGTCGTGGCTACACCTTC.

The CDR3 sequence: CASSGAGQGLETQYF. The CDR3 region has the DNA TGTGCCAGCAGCGGAGCCGGACAGGGATTAGAGACCCAGTACTTC. This chain connects TRBV5-6 to TRBJ2-5; 8 nucleotides line up with TRBD1. This CDR3 region has 15 residues. Germline CDR1 reads SGHDT; CDR2 reads YYEEEE. The junction had 9 bases not matched to a gene; V was cut back by 4 bases and J by 4 bases.

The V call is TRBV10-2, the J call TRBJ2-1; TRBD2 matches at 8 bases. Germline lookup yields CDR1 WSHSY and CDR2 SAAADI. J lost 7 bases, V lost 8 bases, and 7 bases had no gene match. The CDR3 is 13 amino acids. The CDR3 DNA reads TGCGCCAGCCGACCGGGAGGGGGGAATGAGCAGTTCTTC. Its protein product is CASRPGGGNEQFF.

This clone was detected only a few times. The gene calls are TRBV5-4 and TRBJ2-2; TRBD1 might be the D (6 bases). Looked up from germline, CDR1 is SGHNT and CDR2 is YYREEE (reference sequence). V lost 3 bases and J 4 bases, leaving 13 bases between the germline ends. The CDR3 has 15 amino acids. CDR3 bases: TGTGCCAGCAGCTCCTCAGGGGATGGCACCGGGGAGCTGTTTTTT. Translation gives CASSSSGDGTGELFF.

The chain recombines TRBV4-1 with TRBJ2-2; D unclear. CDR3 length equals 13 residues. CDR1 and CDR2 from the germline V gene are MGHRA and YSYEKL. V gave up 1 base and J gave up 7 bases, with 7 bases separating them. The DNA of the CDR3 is TGCGCCAGCAGCCAAGTAGTGGTCGGGGAGCTGTTTTTT. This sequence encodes CASSQVVVGELFF.

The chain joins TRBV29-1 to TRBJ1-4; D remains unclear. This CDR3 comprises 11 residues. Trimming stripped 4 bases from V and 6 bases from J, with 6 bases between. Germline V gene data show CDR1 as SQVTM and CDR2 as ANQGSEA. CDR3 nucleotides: TGCAGCGTTGGGTCGGATGAAAAACTGTTTTTT. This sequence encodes CSVGSDEKLFF.

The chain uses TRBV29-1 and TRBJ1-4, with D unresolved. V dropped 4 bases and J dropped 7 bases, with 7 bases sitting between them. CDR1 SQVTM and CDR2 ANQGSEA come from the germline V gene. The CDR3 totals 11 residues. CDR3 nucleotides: TGCAGCGTTGGTACGGGTGAAAAACTGTTTTTT. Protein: CSVGTGEKLFF.

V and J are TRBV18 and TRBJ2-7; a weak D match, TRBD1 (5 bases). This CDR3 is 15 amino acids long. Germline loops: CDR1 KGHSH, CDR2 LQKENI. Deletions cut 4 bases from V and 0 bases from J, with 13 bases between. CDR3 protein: CASSLTDKSSYEQYF. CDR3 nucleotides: TGTGCCAGCTCACTCACGGACAAGAGCTCCTACGAGCAGTACTTC.

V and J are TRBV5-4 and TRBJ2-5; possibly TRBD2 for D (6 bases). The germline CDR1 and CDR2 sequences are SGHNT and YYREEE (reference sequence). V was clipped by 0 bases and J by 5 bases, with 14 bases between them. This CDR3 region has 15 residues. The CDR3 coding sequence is TGTGCCAGCAGCTTGGTAGTCGCGGGAACGGAGACCCAGTACTTC. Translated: CASSLVVAGTETQYF.

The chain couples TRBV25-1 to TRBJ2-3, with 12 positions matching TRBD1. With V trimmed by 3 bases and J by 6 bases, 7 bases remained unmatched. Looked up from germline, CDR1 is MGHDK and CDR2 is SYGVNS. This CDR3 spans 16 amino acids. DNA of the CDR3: TGTGCCAGCAGTGAGGGGACAGGGGGCGCATCGGATACGCAGTATTTT. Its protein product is CASSEGTGGASDTQYF.

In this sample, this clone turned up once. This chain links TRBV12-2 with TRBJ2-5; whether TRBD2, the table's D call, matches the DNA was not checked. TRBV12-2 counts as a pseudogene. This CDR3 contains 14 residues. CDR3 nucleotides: TGTGCAAGTCGCCTCCCGGTCGAGGTGGAGACCCAGTACTTC. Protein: CASRLPVEVETQYF.

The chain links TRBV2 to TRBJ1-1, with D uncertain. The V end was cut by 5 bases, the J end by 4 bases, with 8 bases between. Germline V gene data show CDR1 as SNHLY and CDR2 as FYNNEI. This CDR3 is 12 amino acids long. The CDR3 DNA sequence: TGTGCCAGCAGTCCGGGGAGCACTGAAGCTTTCTTT. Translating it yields CASSPGSTEAFF.

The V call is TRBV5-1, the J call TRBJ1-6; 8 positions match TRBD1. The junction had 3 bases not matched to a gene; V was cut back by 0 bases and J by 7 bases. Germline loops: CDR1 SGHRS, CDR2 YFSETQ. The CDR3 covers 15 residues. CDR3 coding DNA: TGCGCCAGCAGCTTGGGGGGACAGGACAATTCACCCCTCCACTTT. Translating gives CASSLGGQDNSPLHF.